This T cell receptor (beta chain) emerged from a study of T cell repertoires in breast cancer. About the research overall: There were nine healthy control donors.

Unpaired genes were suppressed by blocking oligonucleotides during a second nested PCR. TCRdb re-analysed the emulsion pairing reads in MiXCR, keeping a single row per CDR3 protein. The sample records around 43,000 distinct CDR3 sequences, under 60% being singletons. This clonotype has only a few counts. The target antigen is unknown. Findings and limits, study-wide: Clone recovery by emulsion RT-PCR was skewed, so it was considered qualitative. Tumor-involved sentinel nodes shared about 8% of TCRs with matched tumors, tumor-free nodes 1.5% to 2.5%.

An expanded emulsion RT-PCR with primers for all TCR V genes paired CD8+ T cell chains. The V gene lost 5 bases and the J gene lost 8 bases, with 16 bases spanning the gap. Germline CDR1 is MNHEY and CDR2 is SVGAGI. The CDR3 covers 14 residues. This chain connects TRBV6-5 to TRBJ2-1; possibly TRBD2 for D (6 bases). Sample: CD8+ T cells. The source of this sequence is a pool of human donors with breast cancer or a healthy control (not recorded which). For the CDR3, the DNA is TGTGCCAGCAGTAGTCTAGCGATGAGCTATGAGCAGTTCTTC. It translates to CASSSLAMSYEQFF.